One sample yielded the 32 T cell receptor beta chains listed below, sequenced in a study of blood T cell repertoires in COVID-19. Method: immunoSEQ multiplex PCR; TCRdb's copy keeps in-frame clones and lacks some. In the table there are 110,000 to 150,000 clones, roughly 89% of which are singletons. Sequencing was carried out using peripheral blood. The receptors derive from a man in his 60s with active or convalescent COVID-19.

The gene calls are TRBV9 and TRBJ2-5, with D perhaps matching TRBD2 (5 bases). CDR1 and CDR2 (germline): SGDLS, YYNGEE. Trimming took off 0 bases at V and 2 bases at J, with 8 bases between the two ends. The CDR3 runs to 14 residues. This chain's CDR3 is CASSVAGSQETQYF. DNA of the CDR3: TGTGCCAGCAGCGTAGCGGGGAGTCAAGAGACCCAGTACTTC.

V is TRBV7-2 and J is TRBJ2-1; D gene uncertain. This CDR3 is 13 amino acids long. The V and J ends lost 5 bases and 9 bases respectively, with 14 bases between them. Germline V gives CDR1 SGHTA, CDR2 FQGNSA. CDR3 bases: TGTGCCAGCAGCCTTGATAGGAGCGCTGAGCAGTTCTTC. Translated: CASSLDRSAEQFF.

The chain recombines TRBV30 with TRBJ1-4, with 7 bases identical to TRBD1. Germline CDR1 is GTSNPN and CDR2 is SVGIG (reference sequence). Germline trimming cut 5 bases from V and 14 bases from J; bases unmatched to any gene: 14. CDR3 size: 13 residues. The CDR3 DNA reads as TGTGCCTGGGCTCCAATGCTCGGGACAGCGCTGTTTTTT. Encoded protein: CAWAPMLGTALFF.

The CDR3 loop is CASSPPLAGGGTQYF. The CDR3, as DNA: TGCGCCAGCAGCCCACCCCTAGCGGGGGGGGGTACGCAGTATTTT. This chain joins TRBV5-1 and TRBJ2-3, with 12 bases fitting TRBD2. Germline CDR1 and CDR2: SGHRS and YFSETQ. Trimming took 4 bases from V and 8 from J; bases not matched to a gene: 8. The CDR3 is 15 residues long.

V and J are TRBV28 and TRBJ2-7, with D possibly TRBD2 on 5 matching bases. Germline V gives CDR1 MDHEN, CDR2 SYDVKM. The CDR3 length is 13 residues. Between the trimmed V and J ends, which lost 8 bases and 0 bases, there was a span of 11 bases. This chain's CDR3 is CASENGVSYEQYF. CDR3 in DNA: TGTGCCAGCGAGAACGGGGTCTCCTACGAGCAGTACTTC.

To note about this clone: The sample has other DNA sequences that encode this CDR3 too. This chain joins TRBV19 and TRBJ2-2; D gene ambiguous. Per germline, CDR1 LNHDA and CDR2 SQIVND (reference sequence). This CDR3 spans 13 amino acids. V lost 3 bases and J lost 1, with 3 bases in between. Here the CDR3 reads CASSMRNTGELFF. The CDR3 bases are TGTGCCAGTAGTATGAGGAACACCGGGGAGCTGTTTTTT.

The V gene is TRBV19, the J gene TRBJ2-2, with 10 bases that match TRBD1. The CDR3 covers 15 residues. Trimming removed 6 bases from V and 0 bases from J; junction bases left unmatched: 1. Per germline, CDR1 LNHDA and CDR2 SQIVND (reference sequence). CDR3 nucleotides: TGTGCCAGTAGCGGGACAGGGGCGAACACCGGGGAGCTGTTTTTT. This translates into CASSGTGANTGELFF.

V and J are TRBV5-6 and TRBJ1-1; TRBD1 is a possible D gene (5 bases). V lost 3 bases, J lost 1 base, and 10 bases lay in between. CDR3 length equals 14 residues. Germline V CDR1 and CDR2: SGHDT, YYEEEE. The CDR3 DNA reads as TGTGCCAGCAGCTGGGGGACTGCGAACACTGAAGCTTTCTTT. Protein: CASSWGTANTEAFF. The variable domain in full, completed from reference TRBV5-6 and TRBJ1-1, reads DAGVTQSPTHLIKTRGQQVTLRCSPKSGHDTVSWYQQALGQGPQFIFQYYEEEERQRGNFPDRFSGHQFPNYSSELNVNALLLGDSALYLCASSWGTANTEAFFGQGTRLTVV.

V gene TRBV7-9 combines with J gene TRBJ1-1; D is perhaps TRBD1 (6 bases). The CDR3 is made up of 13 amino acids. The germline V gene encodes CDR1 SEHNR and CDR2 FQNEAQ (reference sequence). V was cut by 4 bases and J by 1 base, with 7 bases left in between. The CDR3, as DNA: TGTGCCAGCAGCTCACAGGGGAACACTGAAGCTTTCTTT. Protein product: CASSSQGNTEAFF.

The rearrangement links TRBV5-4 to TRBJ1-2; D is possibly TRBD1 (6 bases). The CDR3 has 18 amino acids. Germline V gene data show CDR1 as SGHNT and CDR2 as YYREEE (reference sequence). Deletions cut 0 bases from V and 3 bases from J, with 21 bases between. The CDR3 nucleotides are TGTGCCAGCAGCTTGGCCGGCCGGCCTCGGGACACCCACTATGGCTACACCTTC. Its translation is CASSLAGRPRDTHYGYTF.

This sequence joins TRBV6-4 and TRBJ2-3, with 10 bases lining up with TRBD2. Germline V gene lookup returns CDR1 MRHNA and CDR2 SNTAGT. With 6 bases clipped from V and 2 bases from J, the junction kept 5 bases outside the gene matches. The CDR3 spans 15 residues. CDR3 DNA sequence: TGTGCCAGCAGCACGGGACTAGCGATCACAGATACGCAGTATTTT. This gives the protein CASSTGLAITDTQYF.

CDR3 amino acids: CASSLSGQTYEQYF. Here the CDR3 DNA reads TGTGCCAGCAGCCTATCCGGACAGACCTACGAGCAGTACTTC. The rearrangement uses TRBV4-2 and TRBJ2-7; the D gene is possibly TRBD1 (6 bases). This CDR3 region has 14 residues. V lost 4 bases, J lost 2 bases, and 12 bases lay in between. The germline gives CDR1 LGHNA, CDR2 YNFKEQ.

About this clone itself: Additional DNA sequences in this sample encode the identical CDR3. This chain links TRBV5-4 with TRBJ2-5, with TRBD2 matching 11 bases. The CDR3 loop spans 16 amino acids. From germline, CDR1 is SGHNT and CDR2 YYREEE (reference sequence). Unmatched junction bases numbered 3, after V lost 1 base and J lost 1 base. The CDR3 DNA is TGTGCCAGCAGCTTGTCTAGCGGGGGGCCCCAAGAGACCCAGTACTTC. It translates to CASSLSSGGPQETQYF.

The chain recombines TRBV28 with TRBJ2-3, with 11 positions matching TRBD2. The germline gives CDR1 MDHEN, CDR2 SYDVKM. After removal of 4 bases from V and 4 bases from J, the junction contained 10 bases not matched to a gene. CDR3 length: 17 amino acids. CDR3 DNA: TGTGCCAGCAGTTCTTTCCATAGCGGGAGGGGCGCAGATACGCAGTATTTT. Translation: CASSSFHSGRGADTQYF. The full variable domain, its missing parts supplied by reference TRBV28 and TRBJ2-3, is DVKVTQSSRYLVKRTGEKVFLECVQDMDHENMFWYRQDPGLGLRLIYFSYDVKMKEKGDIPEGYSVSREKKERFSLILESASTNQTSMYLCASSSFHSGRGADTQYFGPGTRLTVL.

The chain couples TRBV6-2 or TRBV6-3 to TRBJ1-5, with 7 bases lining up with TRBD1. Germline V gene sequence: CDR1 MNHEY, CDR2 SVGEGT. Germline trimming cut 6 bases from V and 6 bases from J; bases unmatched to any gene: 8. The CDR3 consists of 14 residues. CDR3 sequence reads: CASSPTGKSQPQHF. The CDR3 nucleotides are TGTGCCAGCAGCCCGACAGGGAAAAGTCAGCCCCAGCATTTT.

The chain uses TRBV5-1 and TRBJ1-2, with D uncertain. V gave up 3 bases and J gave up 0 bases, with 6 bases separating them. The CDR3 totals 13 residues. Per germline, CDR1 SGHRS and CDR2 YFSETQ. CDR3 DNA sequence: TGCGCCAGCAGCTCCCAGACTAACTATGGCTACACCTTC. Its protein product is CASSSQTNYGYTF.

This chain joins TRBV25-1 and TRBJ2-7, with 9 bases that match TRBD2. The CDR3 length is 18 residues. Losses at the gene ends were 4 bases for V and 4 bases for J; bases not matched to a gene: 17. Germline V lookup: CDR1 MGHDK, CDR2 SYGVNS. The CDR3 is CASSGTGRTSVGYYEQYF. CDR3 nucleotides: TGTGCCAGCAGTGGTACGGGGAGGACTAGCGTAGGATATTACGAGCAGTACTTC.

The chain combines TRBV2 with TRBJ2-7; TRBD2 aligns across 10 bases. The CDR3 is 14 residues long. Germline CDR1 and CDR2: SNHLY and FYNNEI. The V gene end was trimmed by 6 bases and the J gene end by 3 bases; junction bases not matched to a gene: 5. CDR3 residues: CASRLSGGNYEQYF. The CDR3, as DNA: TGTGCCAGCAGACTTAGCGGGGGGAACTACGAGCAGTACTTC.

This chain joins TRBV6-2 or TRBV6-3 and TRBJ1-1; D ambiguous. The CDR3 has 16 amino acids. Germline CDR1 MNHEY, CDR2 SVGEGT. V was cut by 0 bases and J by 0 bases, with 11 bases left in between. The DNA of the CDR3 is TGTGCCAGCAGTTACTCCTCAAAGGAGATGAACACTGAAGCTTTCTTT. Amino acids: CASSYSSKEMNTEAFF.

J is TRBJ1-3 and V is TRBV7-2; D not resolved. The CDR3 totals 15 residues. The V gene lost 1 base and the J gene lost 0 bases, with 7 bases spanning the gap. Germline V gene lookup returns CDR1 SGHTA and CDR2 FQGNSA. CDR3 sequence (DNA): TGTGCCAGCAGCTTAGTACGGGGCTCTGGAAACACCATATATTTT. Translation gives CASSLVRGSGNTIYF.

This clone turned up a few times. The chain couples TRBV18 to TRBJ2-7; a weak D match, TRBD2 (6 bases). Germline assignment: CDR1 KGHSH and CDR2 LQKENI. The CDR3 is 16 amino acids. The V gene lost 0 bases and the J gene lost 1 base, with 13 bases spanning the gap. CDR3 in amino acids: CASSPPSFSGSYEQYF. The CDR3 DNA reads as TGTGCCAGCTCACCACCGTCTTTCAGCGGGTCCTACGAGCAGTACTTC.

The V gene is TRBV15, the J gene TRBJ1-5, with TRBD1 matching 10 bases. CDR3 length: 14 residues. V lost 3 bases and J lost 9; bases outside the gene matches: 5. Germline V gives CDR1 LNHNV, CDR2 YYDKDF (reference sequence). The CDR3 loop is CATSRDRGVGPQHF. CDR3 coding DNA: TGTGCCACCAGCAGGGACAGGGGGGTAGGGCCCCAGCATTTT.

CDR3 sequence: CSVVSGGPIFGTDTQYF. The CDR3 region has the DNA TGCAGCGTTGTGTCCGGGGGGCCTATTTTCGGCACAGATACGCAGTATTTT. The chain carries TRBV29-1 and TRBJ2-3; maybe TRBD2 (7 bases). The CDR3 totals 17 residues. Trimming took 4 bases from V and 1 from J, leaving 21 bases between them. Germline V gene data show CDR1 as SQVTM and CDR2 as ANQGSEA.

The V and J genes are TRBV19 and TRBJ1-5; 7 positions agree with TRBD1. The V and J ends lost 3 bases and 2 bases, in that order; junction bases with no gene match: 10. CDR3 size: 17 residues. Looked up from germline, CDR1 is LNHDA and CDR2 is SQIVND (reference sequence). The CDR3 region has the DNA TGTGCCAGTAGTATGGACTACAGGGGAGGTGGCAATCAGCCCCAGCATTTT. Translation: CASSMDYRGGGNQPQHF.

This clone was seen a single time. This chain connects TRBV7-9 to TRBJ1-1; 9 bases fit TRBD1. The CDR3 consists of 15 residues. In germline, CDR1 is SEHNR, CDR2 FQNEAQ (reference sequence). V gave up 4 bases and J gave up 4 bases; unmatched junction bases: 7. The CDR3 here is CASSSPGQGITEAFF. Here the CDR3 DNA reads TGTGCCAGCAGCTCACCGGGACAGGGAATCACTGAAGCTTTCTTT.

The chain uses TRBV5-1 and TRBJ2-3, with 8 positions matching TRBD1. The CDR3 is 16 residues long. The V gene's germline CDR1 is SGHRS and CDR2 YFSETQ. Trimming took 6 bases from V and 5 from J; bases not matched to a gene: 14. The CDR3 spells CASNPTGTGLRDTQYF. For the CDR3, the DNA is TGCGCCAGCAACCCAACCGGGACAGGTTTACGAGATACGCAGTATTTT. The complete variable domain, with remaining parts taken from reference TRBV5-1 and TRBJ2-3, reads KAGVTQTPRYLIKTRGQQVTLSCSPISGHRSVSWYQQTPGQGLQFLFEYFSETQRNKGNFPGRFSGRQFSNSRSEMNVSTLELGDSALYLCASNPTGTGLRDTQYFGPGTRLTVL.

This clone appeared once. This chain uses TRBV24-1 with TRBJ2-5, with 10 bases fitting TRBD2. Losses at the gene ends were 4 bases for V and 5 bases for J; bases not matched to a gene: 6. This CDR3 region has 15 residues. Germline CDR1 and CDR2: KGHDR and SFDVKD. The CDR3 nucleotides read TGTGCCACCAGTGAAGCTAGCGGGGGCCGGGAGACCCAGTACTTC. Amino acids: CATSEASGGRETQYF.

The rearrangement links TRBV6-6 to TRBJ1-6, with 10 bases that match TRBD1. This CDR3 contains 17 residues. J was trimmed by 0 bases and V by 5 bases; bases with no gene match: 4. Germline lookup yields CDR1 MNHNY and CDR2 SVGAGI (reference sequence). CDR3 in DNA: TGTGCCAGCAGTCGACAGGGGGCTAGCTCCTATAATTCACCCCTCCACTTT. Protein: CASSRQGASSYNSPLHF.

V is TRBV18 and J is TRBJ1-5; D is perhaps TRBD1 (5 bases). In germline, CDR1 is KGHSH, CDR2 LQKENI. V lost 3 bases and J 3 bases, leaving 15 bases between the germline ends. This CDR3 has 16 residues. CDR3 loop: CASSPYQGAHNQPQHF. In DNA form, the CDR3 reads TGTGCCAGCTCACCTTACCAGGGTGCCCACAATCAGCCCCAGCATTTT. The full variable domain, rest sourced from reference TRBV18 and TRBJ1-5, is NAGVMQNPRHLVRRRGQEARLRCSPMKGHSHVYWYRQLPEEGLKFMVYLQKENIIDESGMPKERFSAEFPKEGPSILRIQQVVRGDSAAYFCASSPYQGAHNQPQHFGDGTRLSIL.

This clone has a single count. The V and J genes are TRBV21-1 and TRBJ2-7; TRBD1 is the table's D call, not checked against the DNA. TRBV21-1 is an annotated pseudogene. This CDR3 spans 15 amino acids. The CDR3 spells CAACKTELSSYEQYF. In nucleotides, the CDR3 is TGTGCCGCATGTAAGACAGAACTTAGCTCCTACGAGCAGTACTTC.

V gene TRBV5-1 combines with J gene TRBJ1-6; 8 bases are a match to TRBD1. After removal of 5 bases from V and 9 bases from J, the junction contained 13 bases not matched to a gene. The CDR3 totals 16 residues. CDR1 is SGHRS and CDR2 is YFSETQ in the germline V gene. The DNA of the CDR3 is TGCGCCAGCAGAGAATACGGGGCAGGGGGCGGTTCACCCCTCCACTTT. Translating it yields CASREYGAGGGSPLHF. Filled out from reference TRBV5-1 and TRBJ1-6, the complete variable domain reads KAGVTQTPRYLIKTRGQQVTLSCSPISGHRSVSWYQQTPGQGLQFLFEYFSETQRNKGNFPGRFSGRQFSNSRSEMNVSTLELGDSALYLCASREYGAGGGSPLHFGNGTRLTVT.

This clone was observed a few times. This chain uses TRBV7-9 with TRBJ1-6; 8 bases agree with TRBD1. This CDR3 contains 15 residues. With 6 bases clipped from V and 6 bases from J, the junction kept 7 bases outside the gene matches. CDR1 and CDR2 (germline): SEHNR, FQNEAQ (reference sequence). The CDR3 nucleotides read TGTGCCAGCAGGGCCCAGGGGGCGCTTAATTCACCCCTCCACTTT. This sequence encodes CASRAQGALNSPLHF.